The 16 T cell receptor beta chains presented below share a single source sample, sequenced in a study of T cells after yellow fever vaccination. TCRdb redid the calling of the 5' RACE reads with MiXCR, one entry per CDR3 protein. Of 120,000 or so distinct CDR3 sequences listed, about 16% are singletons. Here the sequenced sample was CD8+ T cells sorted from PBMCs, taken 5 days after the yellow fever booster vaccination. The receptors come from a young man who received the YFV17D yellow fever vaccine.

The gene calls are TRBV6-4 and TRBJ2-6; 11 bases are shared with TRBD2. This CDR3 comprises 18 residues. With 5 bases clipped from V and 4 bases from J, the junction kept 10 bases outside the gene matches. Germline CDR1 reads MRHNA; CDR2 reads SNTAGT. CDR3 region: CASSTISGGAVGANVLTF. The CDR3 bases are TGTGCCAGCAGTACCATTAGCGGGGGGGCTGTCGGGGCCAACGTCCTGACTTTC.

J is TRBJ2-1 and V is TRBV4-2, with 9 bases matching TRBD2. Germline CDR1 is LGHNA and CDR2 is YNFKEQ. V was clipped by 0 bases and J by 4 bases; unmatched bases: 4. This CDR3 is 16 amino acids long. The CDR3 loop reads CASSQDLAGFYNEQFF. In DNA form, the CDR3 reads TGTGCCAGCAGCCAAGATCTAGCGGGGTTTTACAATGAGCAGTTCTTC.

The chain carries TRBV7-9 and TRBJ1-5, with D possibly matching TRBD1 (5 bases). V lost 3 bases and J lost 8, with 14 bases in between. CDR3 length equals 14 residues. The germline V gene encodes CDR1 SEHNR and CDR2 FQNEAQ (reference sequence). This chain's CDR3 is CASSFGGVGEPQHF. In nucleotides, the CDR3 is TGTGCCAGCAGCTTTGGGGGGGTGGGGGAGCCCCAGCATTTT. Based on the CDR3 plus reference TRBV7-9 and TRBJ1-5, the full variable domain is DTGVSQNPRHKITKRGQNVTFRCDPISEHNRLYWYRQTLGQGPEFLTYFQNEAQLEKSRLLSDRFSAERPKGSFSTLEIQRTEQGDSAMYLCASSFGGVGEPQHFGDGTRLSIL.

This clonotype was detected only a few times. The rearrangement links TRBV14 to TRBJ2-3; D remains unclear. The germline V gene has CDR1 SGHDN and CDR2 FVKESK. V lost 0 bases and J 2 bases, leaving 15 bases between the germline ends. The CDR3 extends over 17 amino acids. The CDR3 sequence: CASSQEYVGRPTDTQYF. The CDR3, as DNA: TGTGCCAGCAGCCAAGAGTACGTAGGCAGACCCACAGATACGCAGTATTTT.

This clonotype occurred a few times. This chain connects TRBV7-9 to TRBJ1-2; D unclear. CDR1 SEHNR and CDR2 FQNEAQ come from the germline V gene (reference sequence). Trimming took 1 base from V and 0 from J, leaving 9 bases between them. The CDR3 runs 15 residues. CDR3 DNA: TGTGCCAGCAGCTTAGGACCGGAAGCTAACTATGGCTACACCTTC. Translating it yields CASSLGPEANYGYTF.

This clonotype came up a few times. The chain has TRBV7-3 and TRBJ2-3; 8 positions agree with TRBD1. The CDR3 runs 16 residues. Germline CDR1 is SGHTA and CDR2 is FQGTGA. V gave up 5 bases and J gave up 0 bases; unmatched junction bases: 7. The CDR3 nucleotides read TGTGCCAGCAGCCCCGAGGGACAGGCCAGCACAGATACGCAGTATTTT. It specifies CASSPEGQASTDTQYF.

This clonotype was seen only a few times. The chain joins TRBV10-2 to TRBJ1-6; a possible D gene is TRBD1 (5 bases). Trimming took 6 bases from V and 7 from J, leaving 16 bases between them. CDR1 and CDR2 (germline): WSHSY, SAAADI. The CDR3 has 15 amino acids. CDR3 bases: TGCGCCAGCAGGGCGACTGGGGGTCTAAATTCACCCCTCCACTTT. Translation: CASRATGGLNSPLHF.

Only a few counts were recorded for this clonotype. The chain recombines TRBV5-5 with TRBJ1-6; maybe TRBD1 (5 bases). Germline loops: CDR1 SGHKS, CDR2 YYEKEE (reference sequence). This CDR3 spans 13 amino acids. V gave up 0 bases and J gave up 7 bases, with 5 bases separating them. CDR3 sequence (DNA): TGTGCCAGCAGCTTGGGGGACAATTCACCCCTCCACTTT. It is translated as CASSLGDNSPLHF.

V gene TRBV9 combines with J gene TRBJ2-1; maybe TRBD2 (5 bases). The germline gives CDR1 SGDLS, CDR2 YYNGEE. The CDR3 runs 15 residues. Deletions cut 5 bases from V and 7 bases from J, with 19 bases between. The CDR3 DNA follows: TGTGCCAGCAGGCCGCCGGGCACATCGGGGAATGAGCAGTTCTTC. Protein product: CASRPPGTSGNEQFF. Filled out from reference TRBV9 and TRBJ2-1, the complete variable domain reads DSGVTQTPKHLITATGQRVTLRCSPRSGDLSVYWYQQSLDQGLQFLIQYYNGEERAKGNILERFSAQQFPDLHSELNLSSLELGDSALYFCASRPPGTSGNEQFFGPGTRLTVL.

This CDR3 is CASSYSDSNEQFF. In nucleotides, the CDR3 is TGTGCCAGCAGTTACTCGGACAGCAATGAGCAGTTCTTC. The chain has TRBV6-5 and TRBJ2-1, with D possibly being TRBD1 (6 bases). This CDR3 is built from 13 residues. V gave up 0 bases and J gave up 6 bases, with 6 bases separating them. Germline CDR1 reads MNHEY; CDR2 reads SVGAGI.

V usage is TRBV9 and J usage is TRBJ2-2; D unclear. CDR1 is SGDLS and CDR2 is YYNGEE in the germline V gene. This CDR3 spans 14 amino acids. The V end was cut by 3 bases, the J end by 7 bases, with 13 bases between. DNA of the CDR3: TGTGCCAGCAGCGCACCCTCAACCGACGGGGAGCTGTTTTTT. Its translation is CASSAPSTDGELFF.

The chain couples TRBV4-1 to TRBJ1-2; weak D call: TRBD1 (5 bases). The CDR3 consists of 13 residues. V shed 0 bases and J shed 4 bases, with 6 bases lying between them. The germline CDR1 and CDR2 sequences are MGHRA and YSYEKL. The CDR3 sequence is CASSQEGGYGYTF. DNA for the CDR3: TGCGCCAGCAGCCAAGAGGGGGGCTATGGCTACACCTTC.

This clonotype was counted only a few times. V and J are TRBV7-2 and TRBJ1-1, with D hard to call. The germline V and J ends were trimmed by 5 bases and 5 bases, with 18 bases remaining between them. The CDR3 is 15 amino acids. The germline V gene has CDR1 SGHTA and CDR2 FQGNSA. This CDR3 is CASSLSGGAYTEAFF. The CDR3, as DNA: TGTGCCAGCAGCCTCTCAGGCGGCGCCTATACTGAAGCTTTCTTT.

This clonotype was seen a few times. J is TRBJ2-3 and V is TRBV4-2; D may be TRBD1 (6 bases). Trimming stripped 4 bases from V and 2 bases from J, with 16 bases between. There are 16 residues in the CDR3. CDR1 is LGHNA, CDR2 YNFKEQ, per germline. CDR3 bases: TGTGCCAGCAGCCCGAAGACAGGATGGGACACAGATACGCAGTATTTT. Amino acid sequence: CASSPKTGWDTDTQYF.

This clonotype has just a few counts. V usage is TRBV11-2 and J usage is TRBJ1-3, with 9 bases fitting TRBD1. J lost 2 bases, V lost 5 bases, and 7 bases had no gene match. The CDR3 runs 16 residues. The germline V gene encodes CDR1 SGHAT and CDR2 FQNNGV. CDR3 region: CASSRSGTGTGNTIYF. The CDR3 nucleotides are TGTGCCAGCAGCCGATCCGGGACAGGGACTGGAAACACCATATATTTT.

The genes are TRBV6-5 and TRBJ2-2, with D perhaps TRBD1 (6 bases). CDR1 MNHEY and CDR2 SVGAGI come from the germline V gene. The CDR3 runs to 17 residues. V shed 2 bases and J shed 2 bases, with 15 bases lying between them. The chain's CDR3 is CASSYHNRVLNTGELFF. CDR3 nucleotide sequence: TGTGCCAGCAGTTACCACAACAGGGTTCTTAACACCGGGGAGCTGTTTTTT.